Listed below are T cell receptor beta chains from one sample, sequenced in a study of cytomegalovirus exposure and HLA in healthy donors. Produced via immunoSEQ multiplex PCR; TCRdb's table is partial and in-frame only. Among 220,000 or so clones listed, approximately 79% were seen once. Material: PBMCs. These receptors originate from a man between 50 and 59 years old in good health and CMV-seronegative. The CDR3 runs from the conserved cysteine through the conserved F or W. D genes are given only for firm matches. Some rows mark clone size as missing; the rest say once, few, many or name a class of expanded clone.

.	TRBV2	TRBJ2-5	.	TGTGCCAGCAGACCGGACAGCCAAGAGACCCAGTACTTC	CASRPDSQETQYF
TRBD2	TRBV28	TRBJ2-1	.	TGTGCCAGCAGTTTATTGCCTAGCGGGAGGGCCGGGGGTGAGCAGTTCTTC	CASSLLPSGRAGGEQFF
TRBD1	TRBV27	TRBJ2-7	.	TGTGCCAGCAGCCTAAACAGGGGGCTCAACGAGCAGTACTTC	CASSLNRGLNEQYF
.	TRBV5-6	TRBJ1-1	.	TGTGCCAGCAGCTTGGGGAGGGGAGTCACTGAAGCTTTCTTT	CASSLGRGVTEAFF
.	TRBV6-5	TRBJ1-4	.	TGTGCCAGCAGTTACTCGGGGCCGGGAGTAGAAAAACTGTTTTTT	CASSYSGPGVEKLFF
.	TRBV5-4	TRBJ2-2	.	TGTGCCAGCAGCTTGGTGGGCATGAGGGCGAACACCGGGGAGCTGTTTTTT	CASSLVGMRANTGELFF
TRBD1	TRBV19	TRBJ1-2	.	TGTGCCAGTAGTACCCCGACAGGGGCAAAAGTTAATGGCTACACCTTC	CASSTPTGAKVNGYTF
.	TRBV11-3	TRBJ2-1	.	TGTGCCAGCAGCTCGAGGGCAGCAGGTGAGCAGTTCTTC	CASSSRAAGEQFF
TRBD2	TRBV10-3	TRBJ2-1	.	TGTGCCATCAAGGGCCTAGCGGGAACCTACAATGAGCAGTTCTTC	CAIKGLAGTYNEQFF
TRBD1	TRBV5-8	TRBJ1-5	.	TGTGCCAGAAGCCGTCGGATAGGACAGGATTTT	CARSRRIGQDF
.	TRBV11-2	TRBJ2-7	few	TGTGCCAGCAGCACGCGACAGAGCTCCTACGAGCAGTACTTC	CASSTRQSSYEQYF
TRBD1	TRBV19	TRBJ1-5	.	TGTGCCAGTACCACAGGGACAGGGGACAATCAGCCCCAGCATTTT	CASTTGTGDNQPQHF
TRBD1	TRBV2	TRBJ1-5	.	TGTGCCAGCAGCGGGACAGGGTTTTTTCAGCCCCAGCATTTT	CASSGTGFFQPQHF
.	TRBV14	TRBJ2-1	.	TGTGCCAGCAGCCCGAGGGTACGGGCTAATGAGCAGTTCTTC	CASSPRVRANEQFF
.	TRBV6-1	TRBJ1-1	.	TGTGCCAGCAATAGAGGACTGTCGAACACTGAAGCTTTCTTT	CASNRGLSNTEAFF
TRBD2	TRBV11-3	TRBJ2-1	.	TGTGCCAGCAGCTTAGGGCTAGCGGCCTACAATGAGCAGTTCTTC	CASSLGLAAYNEQFF
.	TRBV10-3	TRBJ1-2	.	TGTGCCATCAGTGACTTACCAGGGGATGGCTACACCTTC	CAISDLPGDGYTF
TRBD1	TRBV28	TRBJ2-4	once	TGTGCCAGCAGTCCTTCGACAGGGGGCACGGTCAAAAACATTCAGTACTTC	CASSPSTGGTVKNIQYF
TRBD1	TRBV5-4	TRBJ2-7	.	TGTGCCAGCAGCTCCTCAGGGGGCATGACGGACGAGCAGTACTTC	CASSSSGGMTDEQYF
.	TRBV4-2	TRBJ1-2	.	TGTGCCAGCTCTGGTAGGGACTATGGCTACACTTTC	CASSGRDYGYTF
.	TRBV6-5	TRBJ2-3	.	TGTGCCAGCACGGGGGAATTAGGGGTCCCAGATACGCAGTATTTT	CASTGELGVPDTQYF
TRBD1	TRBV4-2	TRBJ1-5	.	TGTGCCAGCAGCCCCGGACAGGGAGGAAGGCCCCAGCATTTT	CASSPGQGGRPQHF
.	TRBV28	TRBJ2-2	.	TGTGCCAGCAGGCGGGCTACCGGGGAGCTGTCTTTT	CASRRATGELSF
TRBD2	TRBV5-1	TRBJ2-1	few	TGCGCCAGCAGCTCGGGGGGTCTAGCGTACCCTGAGCAGTTCTTC	CASSSGGLAYPEQFF
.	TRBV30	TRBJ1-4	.	TGTGCCTGGAGTGTGACAGCAACTAATGAAAAACTGTTTTTT	CAWSVTATNEKLFF
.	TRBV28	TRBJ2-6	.	TGTGCCAGCAACCTGGACTTACGACTCTCTGGGGCCAACGTCCTGACTTTC	CASNLDLRLSGANVLTF
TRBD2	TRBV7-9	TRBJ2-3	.	TGTGCCAGCAGCCCCCGCGGGAGGGACACAGATACGCAGTATTTT	CASSPRGRDTDTQYF
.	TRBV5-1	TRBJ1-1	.	TGCGCCAGCAGCACAGGACAGCCCAATTGGGACACTGAAGCTTTCTTT	CASSTGQPNWDTEAFF
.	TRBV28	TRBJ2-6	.	TGTGCCAGCAGTTTCCAACAGCTATCTTCTTCCGGGGCCAACGTCCTGACTTTC	CASSFQQLSSSGANVLTF
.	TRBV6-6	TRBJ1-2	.	TGTGCCAGCAGTTACTCGAGGTGGGCTAACTATGGCTACACCTTC	CASSYSRWANYGYTF
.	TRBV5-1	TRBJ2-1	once	TGCGCCAGCAGCCCGCAGACAAGCGGGGAGCAGTTCTTC	CASSPQTSGEQFF
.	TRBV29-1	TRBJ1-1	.	TGCAGCGTTGAGGGCAGGGCGGATGAAGCTTTCTTT	CSVEGRADEAFF
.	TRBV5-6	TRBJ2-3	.	TGTGCCAGCAGCTTGTTGGATAGCGGCATAGATACGCAGTATTTT	CASSLLDSGIDTQYF
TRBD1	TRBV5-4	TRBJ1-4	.	TGTGCCAGCAGCCCTGACGGGGGACAGGGGCGTGAAAAACTGTTTTTT	CASSPDGGQGREKLFF
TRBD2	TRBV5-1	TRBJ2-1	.	TGCGCCAGCAGCTGGGGAGCGGGAGGCTCCTACAATGAGCAGTTCTTC	CASSWGAGGSYNEQFF
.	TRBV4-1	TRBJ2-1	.	TGCGCCAGCAGCCATCAGATCGATGAGCAGTTCTTC	CASSHQIDEQFF
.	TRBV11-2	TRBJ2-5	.	TGTGCCAGCAGATCGAGCGGGTGGGAGACCCAGTACTTC	CASRSSGWETQYF
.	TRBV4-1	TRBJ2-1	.	TGCGCCAGCAGCCAAGCGGGAGTAGTGCAGTTCTTC	CASSQAGVVQFF
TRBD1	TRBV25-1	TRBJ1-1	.	TGTGCCAGCAGTGCAGGGGGCATTTCCCAAGCTTTCTTT	CASSAGGISQAFF
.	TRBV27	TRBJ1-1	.	TGTGCCAGCAGTTGGGGACTTCCCTTGAACACTGAAGCTTTCTTT	CASSWGLPLNTEAFF
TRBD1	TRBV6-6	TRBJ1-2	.	TGTGCCAGCAGTTACACTGTTGGGACAGGCGATGGCTACACCTTC	CASSYTVGTGDGYTF
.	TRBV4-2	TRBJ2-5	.	TGTGCCAGCAGCCGCGGGCAGGGGAAAGAGACCCAGTACTTC	CASSRGQGKETQYF
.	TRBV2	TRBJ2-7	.	TGTGCCAGCAGTGTTCACAGGGAATTGGAGCAGTACTTC	CASSVHRELEQYF
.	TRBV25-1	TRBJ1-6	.	TGTGCCAGCAGTGCACCCATAAGAGGTTCACCCCTCCACTTT	CASSAPIRGSPLHF
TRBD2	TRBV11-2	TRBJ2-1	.	TGTGCCAGCAGCTTAGAGGGGACTAGCGGGACCTACAATGAGCAGTTCTTC	CASSLEGTSGTYNEQFF